These 19 T cell receptor beta chains were all obtained from the same sample, sequenced in a study of Ad26.COV2.S vaccination and SARS-CoV-2 variants. Treatment reported: over 15 received Ad26.COV2.S at low or high dose, single or two shots; five or six received placebo; per-sample allocation not given. Sample collection was performed on day 63 after the first vaccine or placebo injection. Method: immunoSEQ multiplex PCR; TCRdb's copy keeps in-frame clones and lacks some. The sample lists roughly 420,000 clones; around 89% were seen once. Sequencing was performed on peripheral blood, taken in a trial of Ad26.COV2.S vaccine versus placebo. Receptors were obtained from a person aged 18-60 years who received the Ad26.COV2.S COVID-19 vaccine or a placebo.

The J gene is TRBJ2-7, the V gene TRBV4-1, with D perhaps TRBD1 or TRBD2 (5 bases each). Per germline, CDR1 MGHRA and CDR2 YSYEKL. Trimming cost V 0 bases and J 5 bases, with 20 bases left between them. The CDR3 consists of 17 residues. CDR3 region: CASSQEGPEWGLNEQYF. DNA of the CDR3: TGCGCCAGCAGCCAAGAGGGGCCTGAGTGGGGGTTGAACGAGCAGTACTTC.

V gene TRBV30 combines with J gene TRBJ1-6, with 7 positions matching TRBD1. From germline, CDR1 is GTSNPN and CDR2 SVGIG (reference sequence). This CDR3 has 13 residues. With 3 bases clipped from V and 12 bases from J, the junction kept 8 bases outside the gene matches. Here the CDR3 reads CAWSPVQGGPLHF. The CDR3 DNA is TGTGCCTGGAGCCCCGTCCAGGGGGGACCCCTCCACTTT.

The chain has TRBV6-5 and TRBJ2-5, with 8 bases fitting TRBD2. The germline V gene has CDR1 MNHEY and CDR2 SVGAGI. The ends lost 4 bases at V and 6 bases at J; junction bases unmatched: 7. There are 14 residues in the CDR3. CDR3 protein: CASSSRGASQTQYF. The CDR3 nucleotides read TGTGCCAGCAGTTCGCGGGGGGCCTCGCAGACCCAGTACTTC.

This clone appeared a single time. The chain carries TRBV27 and TRBJ2-5; possibly TRBD2 for D (5 bases). The CDR3 length is 15 residues. CDR1 is MNHEY and CDR2 is SMNVEV in the germline V gene (reference sequence). V was shortened by 5 bases and J by 4 bases, with 17 bases between the two germline ends. CDR3 nucleotide sequence: TGTGCCAGCAGTGCACTGGCGGGTTTAGGAGAGACCCAGTACTTC. Translated: CASSALAGLGETQYF.

V is TRBV7-3 and J is TRBJ2-2; no clear D. V dropped 5 bases and J dropped 0 bases, with 13 bases sitting between them. CDR3 size: 16 residues. Germline assignment: CDR1 SGHTA and CDR2 FQGTGA. CDR3 loop: CASSPNSNANTGELFF. The CDR3 DNA reads as TGTGCCAGCAGCCCCAACTCGAATGCGAACACCGGGGAGCTGTTTTTT. Variable domain in full (rest from reference TRBV7-3 and TRBJ2-2): GAGVSQTPSNKVTEKGKYVELRCDPISGHTALYWYRQSLGQGPEFLIYFQGTGAADDSGLPNDRFFAVRPEGSVSTLKIQRTERGDSAVYLCASSPNSNANTGELFFGEGSRLTVL.

This clone was observed a single time. The chain uses TRBV7-9 and TRBJ2-3, with D tentatively TRBD1 (7 bases). V was trimmed by 5 bases and J by 5 bases, leaving 23 bases between them. CDR1 is SEHNR and CDR2 is FQNEAQ in the germline V gene (reference sequence). The CDR3 length is 17 residues. CDR3 DNA: TGTGCCAGCAGCCGTAGCCCAGGGGGGATTGGGTTAGATACGCAGTATTTT. As protein: CASSRSPGGIGLDTQYF. Complete variable domain (other parts from reference TRBV7-9 and TRBJ2-3): DTGVSQNPRHKITKRGQNVTFRCDPISEHNRLYWYRQTLGQGPEFLTYFQNEAQLEKSRLLSDRFSAERPKGSFSTLEIQRTEQGDSAMYLCASSRSPGGIGLDTQYFGPGTRLTVL.

The chain links TRBV28 to TRBJ2-5; D perhaps matches TRBD2 (5 bases). Germline loops: CDR1 MDHEN, CDR2 SYDVKM. Trimming removed 2 bases from V and 5 bases from J, with 15 bases in between. This CDR3 comprises 15 residues. The chain's CDR3 is CASSLTGFRAETQYF. The CDR3 DNA reads TGTGCCAGCAGTTTAACGGGGTTCCGCGCGGAGACCCAGTACTTC.

The chain joins TRBV18 to TRBJ2-3; tentative D call: TRBD2 (5 bases). V was shortened by 4 bases and J by 3 bases, with 11 bases between the two germline ends. The CDR3 extends over 14 amino acids. CDR1 is KGHSH, CDR2 LQKENI, per germline. The chain's CDR3 is CASSRAGATDTQYF. CDR3 nucleotides: TGTGCCAGCTCACGCGCGGGCGCTACAGATACGCAGTATTTT. Filled out from reference TRBV18 and TRBJ2-3, the complete variable domain reads NAGVMQNPRHLVRRRGQEARLRCSPMKGHSHVYWYRQLPEEGLKFMVYLQKENIIDESGMPKERFSAEFPKEGPSILRIQQVVRGDSAAYFCASSRAGATDTQYFGPGTRLTVL.

This chain connects TRBV10-3 to TRBJ1-1; D possibly corresponds to TRBD1 (6 bases). Trimming shortened V by 9 bases and J by 3 bases, and 17 bases separated the two germline ends. The CDR3 runs to 14 residues. Germline values: CDR1 ENHRY, CDR2 SYGVKD. The CDR3 sequence is CAISLQGRDTEAFF. The DNA of the CDR3 is TGTGCCATTTCACTACAGGGTCGGGACACTGAAGCTTTCTTT.

The J gene is TRBJ2-7, the V gene TRBV7-8, with 9 bases lining up with TRBD1. V was clipped by 5 bases and J by 4 bases; unmatched bases: 3. CDR1 is SGHVS and CDR2 is FQNEAQ in the germline V gene. This CDR3 is 13 amino acids long. DNA for the CDR3: TGTGCCAGCAGCGGTGGGACAGGGTACGAGCAGTACTTC. Its protein is CASSGGTGYEQYF.

The chain joins TRBV9 to TRBJ1-4; D remains unclear. The CDR3 sequence is 15 residues long. V lost 2 bases and J lost 8, with 16 bases in between. Germline V gives CDR1 SGDLS, CDR2 YYNGEE. CDR3 nucleotide sequence: TGTGCCAGCAGCGTCGGGAGCGATATATGGGAAAAACTGTTTTTT. As protein: CASSVGSDIWEKLFF. Looking up the rest from reference TRBV9 and TRBJ1-4 gives the full variable domain: DSGVTQTPKHLITATGQRVTLRCSPRSGDLSVYWYQQSLDQGLQFLIQYYNGEERAKGNILERFSAQQFPDLHSELNLSSLELGDSALYFCASSVGSDIWEKLFFGSGTQLSVL.

The CDR3 region is CASSLRLAYTDTQYF. In nucleotides, the CDR3 is TGTGCCAGCAGCCTAAGACTAGCCTACACAGATACGCAGTATTTT. The chain links TRBV9 to TRBJ2-3; 7 bases agree with TRBD2. Germline CDR1 SGDLS, CDR2 YYNGEE. The junction had 7 bases not matched to a gene; V was cut back by 4 bases and J by 2 bases. CDR3 length equals 15 residues.

The V gene is TRBV3-1 (or the pseudogene TRBV3-2), the J gene TRBJ2-5; D call uncertain. CDR3 length equals 13 residues. Trimming stripped 4 bases from V and 5 bases from J, with 11 bases between. From germline, CDR1 is LGHDT and CDR2 YNNKEL (reference sequence). CDR3 amino acids: CASSRGPVETQYF. The CDR3 DNA reads as TGTGCCAGCAGCCGAGGACCCGTGGAGACCCAGTACTTC.

This chain uses TRBV27 with TRBJ2-1; 9 bases are a match to TRBD1. Germline values: CDR1 MNHEY, CDR2 SMNVEV (reference sequence). V dropped 7 bases and J dropped 7; count of bases not matched to a gene: 8. The CDR3 is 14 amino acids. The chain's CDR3 is CASMGTGRHNEQFF. DNA for the CDR3: TGTGCCAGCATGGGGACAGGGCGACATAATGAGCAGTTCTTC.

Here the CDR3 DNA reads TGTGCCAGCAGCACCGGGGGGACAGGGACTTCAGAGACCCAGTACTTC. Its protein is CASSTGGTGTSETQYF. The J gene is TRBJ2-5, the V gene TRBV5-5, with 9 bases matching TRBD1. The CDR3 consists of 16 residues. V shed 4 bases, J shed 4 bases, and the junction held 11 bases outside the gene matches. Germline V gene lookup returns CDR1 SGHKS and CDR2 YYEKEE (reference sequence).

The rearrangement uses TRBV7-6 and TRBJ2-7; 8 bases match TRBD1. V lost 5 bases and J lost 5; bases outside the gene matches: 8. Germline V lookup: CDR1 SGHVS, CDR2 FNYEAQ. This CDR3 spans 14 amino acids. The CDR3 is CASSPSRGLDEQYF. The DNA of the CDR3 is TGTGCCAGCAGCCCCTCCAGGGGGCTCGACGAGCAGTACTTC.

This chain connects TRBV4-3 to TRBJ1-6, with D possibly being TRBD1 (6 bases). V gave up 1 base and J gave up 0 bases, with 10 bases separating them. The CDR3 runs to 17 residues. Per germline, CDR1 LGHNA and CDR2 YSLEER. CDR3 DNA sequence: TGCGCCAGCAGCCAAGTTGGACAGAGCTCCTATAATTCACCCCTCCACTTT. Protein sequence: CASSQVGQSSYNSPLHF.

Concerning this clone itself: The sample has other DNA sequences that encode this CDR3 too. The V and J genes are TRBV19 and TRBJ1-5; TRBD1 matches 7 bases. The CDR3 extends over 12 amino acids. V was pared by 9 bases and J by 4 bases, with 3 bases of the junction left unmatched. CDR1 and CDR2 from the germline V gene are LNHDA and SQIVND (reference sequence). The CDR3 region has the DNA TGTGCCAGCAGACAGGGTAATCAGCCCCAGCATTTT. This sequence encodes CASRQGNQPQHF.

CDR3 coding DNA: TGTGCCAGCAGTGAAGAGAGGTCAATCGAGCAGTACTTC. It codes for CASSEERSIEQYF. The chain couples TRBV6-1 to TRBJ2-7, with D unclear. The germline gives CDR1 MNHNS, CDR2 SASEGT. The ends were cut back, 1 base at V and 6 bases at J, with 10 bases in the middle. The CDR3 has 13 amino acids.